The 15 T cell receptor beta chains in this list originate from one sample, sequenced in a study of long-term antiretroviral therapy in people with HIV. They ran version v3.0 of the immunoSEQ assay at survey level. Generated by immunoSEQ multiplex PCR, the TCRdb table keeps only in-frame clones and is missing some. The sample has around 21,000 clones, 80% to 85% seen once; the top ten hold around 6%. This specimen was unsorted PBMCs, taken 0.2 years after starting antiretroviral therapy. These receptor sequences come from a woman in her 30s with HIV.

V is TRBV4-1 and J is TRBJ1-2, with 7 bases identical to TRBD1. Losses at the gene ends were 0 bases for V and 1 base for J; bases not matched to a gene: 8. Germline values: CDR1 MGHRA, CDR2 YSYEKL. CDR3 length: 17 residues. The CDR3 region is CASSQDPPGTVNYGYTF. The CDR3 coding sequence is TGCGCCAGCAGCCAAGACCCCCCCGGGACAGTTAACTATGGCTACACCTTC.

The chain recombines TRBV11-2 with TRBJ1-5; possibly TRBD1 for D (6 bases). Germline values: CDR1 SGHAT, CDR2 FQNNGV. The CDR3 is 14 residues long. The V gene lost 5 bases and the J gene lost 5 bases, with 13 bases spanning the gap. As DNA, the CDR3 is TGTGCCAGCAGCCCCGGACAGAGTTATCAGCCCCAGCATTTT. This translates into CASSPGQSYQPQHF.

The chain combines TRBV5-1 with TRBJ1-2, with a tentative D call TRBD1 (5 bases). This CDR3 is 16 amino acids long. Trimming shortened V by 0 bases and J by 5 bases, and 17 bases separated the two germline ends. CDR1 and CDR2 (germline): SGHRS, YFSETQ. The CDR3 protein is CASSLGGDALSYGYTF. The CDR3 DNA follows: TGCGCCAGCAGCTTGGGAGGGGACGCCCTCTCTTATGGCTACACCTTC.

The CDR3 protein is CASSRRGDSTDTQYF. The DNA of the CDR3 is TGTGCCAGCAGCCGCCGGGGGGATAGCACAGATACGCAGTATTTT. This chain connects TRBV11-2 to TRBJ2-3, with TRBD2 identical over 7 bases. The V segment lost 5 bases and the J segment 0 bases; nucleotides outside the gene matches: 5. CDR1 is SGHAT and CDR2 is FQNNGV in the germline V gene. The CDR3 contains 15 residues. Supplemented by reference TRBV11-2 and TRBJ2-3, the full variable domain reads EAGVAQSPRYKIIEKRQSVAFWCNPISGHATLYWYQQILGQGPKLLIQFQNNGVVDDSQLPKDRFSAERLKGVDSTLKIQPAKLEDSAVYLCASSRRGDSTDTQYFGPGTRLTVL.

The chain recombines TRBV5-6 with TRBJ2-3, with 12 bases identical to TRBD2. This CDR3 spans 17 amino acids. From germline, CDR1 is SGHDT and CDR2 YYEEEE. With 3 bases clipped from V and 0 bases from J, the junction kept 5 bases outside the gene matches. The CDR3 is CASSSNGLAGSTDTQYF. The DNA of the CDR3 is TGTGCCAGCAGCTCAAACGGACTAGCGGGGAGCACAGATACGCAGTATTTT.

This chain links TRBV7-9 with TRBJ2-6; D is ambiguous. Trimming stripped 5 bases from V and 4 bases from J, with 9 bases between. The CDR3 spans 14 residues. Germline-derived CDR1 and CDR2 are SEHNR and FQNEAQ (reference sequence). CDR3 region: CASSPFYGANVLTF. CDR3 in DNA: TGTGCCAGCAGCCCTTTTTACGGGGCCAACGTCCTGACTTTC.

DNA for the CDR3: TGTGCCAGCAGTTTCACCACTATGAATGAGCAGTTCTTC. This gives the protein CASSFTTMNEQFF. The chain has TRBV27 and TRBJ2-1; no clear D gene. This CDR3 has 13 residues. Germline assignment: CDR1 MNHEY and CDR2 SMNVEV (reference sequence). V was pared by 3 bases and J by 7 bases, with 10 bases between.

V and J are TRBV2 and TRBJ2-5; D not certain. The CDR3 consists of 11 residues. Germline V gene sequence: CDR1 SNHLY, CDR2 FYNNEI. Trimming stripped 8 bases from V and 1 base from J, with 5 bases between. The CDR3 sequence is CASLTQETQYF. CDR3 coding DNA: TGTGCCAGCTTGACCCAAGAGACCCAGTACTTC. The complete variable domain, with remaining parts taken from reference TRBV2 and TRBJ2-5, reads EPEVTQTPSHQVTQMGQEVILRCVPISNHLYFYWYRQILGQKVEFLVSFYNNEISEKSEIFDDQFSVERPDGSNFTLKIRSTKLEDSAMYFCASLTQETQYFGPGTRLLVL.

The CDR3 nucleotides are TGCAGCGTTGATTATGGGAACACTGAAGCTTTCTTT. It translates to CSVDYGNTEAFF. The chain joins TRBV29-1 to TRBJ1-1; D remains ambiguous. The germline V gene has CDR1 SQVTM and CDR2 ANQGSEA. The CDR3 contains 12 residues. V was shortened by 3 bases and J by 1 base, with 6 bases between the two germline ends.

The V and J genes are TRBV2 and TRBJ1-2; D is unclear. Germline loops: CDR1 SNHLY, CDR2 FYNNEI. V dropped 1 base and J dropped 2 bases, with 8 bases sitting between them. The CDR3 has 14 residues. The CDR3 loop is CASSEGSGNYGYTF. The CDR3 bases are TGTGCCAGCAGTGAAGGGTCTGGAAACTATGGCTACACCTTC.

The chain couples TRBV2 to TRBJ1-5; no firm D call. From germline, CDR1 is SNHLY and CDR2 FYNNEI. CDR3 length: 15 residues. Between the trimmed V and J ends, which lost 6 bases and 6 bases, there was a span of 18 bases. The DNA of the CDR3 is TGTGCCAGCAGGGACCCGGGGTCCCCAGGTCAGCCCCAGCATTTT. This sequence encodes CASRDPGSPGQPQHF.

The chain couples TRBV20-1 to TRBJ2-4, with D perhaps matching TRBD2 (5 bases). V lost 1 base, J lost 8 bases, and 6 bases lay in between. Germline V lookup: CDR1 DFQATT, CDR2 SNEGSKA (reference sequence). This CDR3 comprises 11 residues. The CDR3 protein is CSARVGDIQYF. CDR3 nucleotide sequence: TGCAGTGCTAGAGTCGGGGACATTCAGTACTTC.

Note on this clone: Other DNA sequences of this sample code for an identical CDR3. V and J are TRBV6-1 and TRBJ2-6, with no clear D. The CDR3 runs 15 residues. Germline values: CDR1 MNHNS, CDR2 SASEGT. Deletions cut 4 bases from V and 0 bases from J, with 7 bases between. This chain's CDR3 is CASSGRASGANVLTF. The CDR3 DNA is TGTGCCAGCAGTGGACGAGCCTCTGGGGCCAACGTCCTGACTTTC.

The CDR3 region has the DNA TGCAGCGTTGAGGGGACAGTCCAAGAGACCCAGTACTTC. Translating it yields CSVEGTVQETQYF. The V gene is TRBV29-1, the J gene TRBJ2-5, with TRBD1 matching 7 bases. Trimming cost V 3 bases and J 1 base; bases outside gene matches: 2. Germline V gene lookup returns CDR1 SQVTM and CDR2 ANQGSEA. This CDR3 is built from 13 residues.

This chain links TRBV20-1 with TRBJ2-1; unclear D gene. The CDR3 runs to 11 residues. Trimming removed 4 bases from V and 8 bases from J, with 9 bases in between. CDR1 and CDR2 from the germline V gene are DFQATT and SNEGSKA (reference sequence). CDR3: CSATEWDEQFF. CDR3 coding DNA: TGCAGTGCTACTGAGTGGGATGAGCAGTTCTTC.